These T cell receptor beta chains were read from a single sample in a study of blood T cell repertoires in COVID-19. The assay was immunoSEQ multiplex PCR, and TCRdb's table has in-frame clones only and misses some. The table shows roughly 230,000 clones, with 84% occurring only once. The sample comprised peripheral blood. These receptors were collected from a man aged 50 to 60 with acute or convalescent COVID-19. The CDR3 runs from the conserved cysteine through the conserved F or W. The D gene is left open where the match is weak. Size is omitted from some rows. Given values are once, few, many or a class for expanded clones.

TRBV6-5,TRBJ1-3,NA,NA,CASSSVVSGNTIYF,TGTGCCAGCAGTTCCGTTGTTTCTGGAAACACCATATATTTT
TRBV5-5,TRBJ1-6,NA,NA,CASSFGESSYNSPLHF,TGTGCCAGCAGCTTCGGGGAGAGCTCCTATAATTCACCCCTCCACTTT
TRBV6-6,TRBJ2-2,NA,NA,CASSQERTSYTGELFF,TGTGCCAGCAGCCAAGAACGGACTTCTTACACCGGGGAGCTGTTTTTT
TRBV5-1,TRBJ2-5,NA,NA,CASSYQPGQHQETQYF,TGCGCCAGCAGCTACCAACCGGGACAACACCAAGAGACCCAGTACTTC
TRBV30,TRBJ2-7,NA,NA,CAWTPLGGYEQYF,TGTGCCTGGACCCCGTTGGGGGGATACGAGCAGTACTTC
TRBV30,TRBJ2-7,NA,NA,CAWSNGGKAYEQYF,TGTGCCTGGAGTAACGGCGGGAAGGCTTACGAGCAGTACTTC
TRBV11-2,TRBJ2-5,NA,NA,CASSPRETQYF,TGTGCCAGCAGCCCACGGGAGACCCAGTACTTC
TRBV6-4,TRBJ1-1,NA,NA,CASSGEGSTEAFF,TGTGCCAGCAGTGGTGAGGGTTCAACTGAAGCTTTCTTT
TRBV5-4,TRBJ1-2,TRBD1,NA,CASSFKQGATLANYGYTF,TGTGCCAGCAGCTTCAAACAGGGGGCGACTCTAGCTAACTATGGCTACACCTTC
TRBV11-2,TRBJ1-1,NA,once,CASSSVGSEAFF,TGTGCCAGCAGCTCGGTCGGGTCTGAAGCTTTCTTT
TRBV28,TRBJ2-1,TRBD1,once,CASSSGQGYNEQFF,TGTGCCAGCAGTTCGGGACAGGGTTACAATGAGCAGTTCTTC
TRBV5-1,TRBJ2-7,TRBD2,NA,CASSPTASGGPYEQYF,TGCGCCAGCAGCCCTACGGCTAGCGGGGGCCCCTACGAGCAGTACTTC
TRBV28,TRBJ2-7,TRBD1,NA,CASSPDRGGYEQYF,TGTGCCAGCAGTCCGGACAGGGGCGGGTACGAGCAGTACTTC
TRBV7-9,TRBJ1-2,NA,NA,CASSLGLRVHGYTF,TGTGCCAGCAGCTTAGGACTCAGAGTGCATGGCTACACCTTC
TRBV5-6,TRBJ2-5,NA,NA,CASSFGRETQYF,TGTGCCAGCAGCTTCGGTAGAGAGACCCAGTACTTC
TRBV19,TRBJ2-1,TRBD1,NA,CASSITDRGLYNEQFF,TGTGCCAGTAGTATAACGGACAGGGGGTTATACAATGAGCAGTTCTTC
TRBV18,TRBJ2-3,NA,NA,CASSPLGGPDTQYF,TGTGCCAGCTCACCACTTGGTGGGCCAGATACGCAGTATTTT
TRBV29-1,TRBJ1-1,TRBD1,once,CSVRGQTMNTEAFF,TGCAGCGTCAGGGGACAGACAATGAACACTGAAGCTTTCTTT
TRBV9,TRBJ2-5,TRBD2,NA,CASSVVRAGGEETQYF,TGTGCCAGCAGCGTAGTGCGAGCGGGAGGAGAAGAGACCCAGTACTTC
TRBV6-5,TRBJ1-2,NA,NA,CASRRQDLQGYGYTF,TGTGCCAGCAGACGACAGGATTTACAAGGTTATGGCTACACCTTC
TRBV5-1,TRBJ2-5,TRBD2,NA,CASSFSVASALAGDQETQYF,TGCGCCAGCAGCTTTTCGGTAGCCAGCGCTCTAGCGGGCGACCAAGAGACCCAGTACTTC
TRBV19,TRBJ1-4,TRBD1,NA,CATGQGATNEKLFF,TGTGCCACCGGACAGGGTGCAACTAATGAAAAACTGTTTTTT
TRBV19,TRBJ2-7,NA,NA,CASKEGQGGIYEQYF,TGTGCCAGTAAGGAAGGGCAGGGTGGGATCTACGAGCAGTACTTC